The present entry profiles one T cell receptor (beta chain) with its context. V lost 1 base and J 8 bases, leaving 11 bases between the germline ends. The CDR3 has 13 amino acids. Germline V gene lookup returns CDR1 SGHVS and CDR2 FQNEAQ. This entry belongs to a study of T cell responses to AZD1222 COVID-19 vaccine. Some clones are missing from TCRdb's copy, which holds only in-frame ones; the method was immunoSEQ multiplex PCR. The sample records approximately 150,000 clones, about 90% being singletons. The material was peripheral blood, obtained 28 days after the second AZD1222 dose. This chain uses TRBV7-8 with TRBJ1-2, with D uncertain. The source is an adult who received the AZD1222 COVID-19 vaccine. Here the CDR3 reads CASSLVFREGYTF. The DNA of the CDR3 is TGTGCCAGCAGCTTAGTTTTCCGGGAGGGCTACACCTTC.